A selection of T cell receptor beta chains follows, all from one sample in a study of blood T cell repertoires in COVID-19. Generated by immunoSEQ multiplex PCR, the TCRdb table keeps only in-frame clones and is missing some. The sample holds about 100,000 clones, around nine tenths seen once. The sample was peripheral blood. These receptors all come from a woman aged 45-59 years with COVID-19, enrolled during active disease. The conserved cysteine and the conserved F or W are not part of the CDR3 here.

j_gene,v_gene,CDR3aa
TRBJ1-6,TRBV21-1,ASSKPSPWDRAKALH
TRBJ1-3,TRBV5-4,ASSLAGADGNTIY
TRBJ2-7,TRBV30,AWSTIGVSSYEQY
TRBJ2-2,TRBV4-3,ASSQGTGNTGELF
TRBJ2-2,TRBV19,ASSYGNTGELF
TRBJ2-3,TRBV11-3,ASSLGHGVAGARDTQY
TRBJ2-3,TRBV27,ASSLSTGTGGWDTQY
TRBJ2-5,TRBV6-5,ASRPLSGGETQY
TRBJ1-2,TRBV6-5,ASRDRSNYGYT
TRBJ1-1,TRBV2,ASRGLRAF
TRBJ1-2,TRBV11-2,ASTPGGVGYGYT
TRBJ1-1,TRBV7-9,ASSSTYRSTEAF
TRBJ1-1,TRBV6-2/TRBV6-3,ASSIPGGTEAF
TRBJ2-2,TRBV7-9,ASSDQGPGELF
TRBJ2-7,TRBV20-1,SARGPRGQY
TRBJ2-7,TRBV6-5,ASSRVPTPEQY
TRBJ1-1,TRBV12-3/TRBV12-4,ASSLGIRGEAF
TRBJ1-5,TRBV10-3,AISESTSQPQH
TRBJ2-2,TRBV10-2,ASSVLVGGANTGELF
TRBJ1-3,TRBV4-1,ASSQEPNRAGNTIY
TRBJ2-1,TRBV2,ASSLGQAAYNEQF
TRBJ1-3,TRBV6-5,ASRDIDSPGNTIY
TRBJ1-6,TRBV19,ASSFPGTGDSPLH
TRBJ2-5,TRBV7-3,ASSRGTEETQY
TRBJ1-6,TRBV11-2,ASSLDPLFSYNSPLH
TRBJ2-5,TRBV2,ASMAGGYQETQY
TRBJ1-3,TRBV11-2,ASSLEIWGLVGNTIY
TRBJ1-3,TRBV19,ASSPRGGASGNTIY
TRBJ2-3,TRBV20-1,SAGHTDTQY
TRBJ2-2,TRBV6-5,ASSSLAGVTGELF